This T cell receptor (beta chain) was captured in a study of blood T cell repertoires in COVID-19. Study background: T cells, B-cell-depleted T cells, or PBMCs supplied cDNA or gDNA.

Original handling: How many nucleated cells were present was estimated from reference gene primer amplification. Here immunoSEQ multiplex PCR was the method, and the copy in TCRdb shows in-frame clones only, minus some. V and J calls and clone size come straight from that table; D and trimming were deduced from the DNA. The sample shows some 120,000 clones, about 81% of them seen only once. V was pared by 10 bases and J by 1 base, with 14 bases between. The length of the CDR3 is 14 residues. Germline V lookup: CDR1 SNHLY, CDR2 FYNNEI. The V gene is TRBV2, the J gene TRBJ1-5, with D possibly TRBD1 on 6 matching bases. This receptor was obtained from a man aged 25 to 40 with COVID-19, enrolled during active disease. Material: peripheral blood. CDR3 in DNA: TGTGCCAACCAGGGGTTGGGGAGCAATCAGCCCCAGCATTTT. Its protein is CANQGLGSNQPQHF.